The text below deals with one T cell receptor beta chain. This clone has only a few counts. This clone's antigen is unknown. Within one base of it there is no much larger clone, and no base qualities were kept. The sample has other DNA sequences that encode this CDR3 too. TCRbeta CDR3 regions were amplified from genomic DNA by means of the immunoSEQ Assay, a bias-controlled multiplex PCR. As for how the authors treated the data: Nucleated cell counts per sample were estimated from amplification of reference gene primers within the assay. Sequence reads were collapsed and filtered to measure the absolute abundance of every unique TCRbeta CDR3 rearrangement. Productive Simpson clonality was computed per sample as the square root of Simpson's diversity index over productive rearrangements. TCRdb retrieved this table from immuneACCESS and kept in-frame rearrangements only. Not all clones are present; in checked studies, unresolved V genes account for under half, and no reason is known for the remainder. The DNA was the basis for D and trimming; V, J and clone size are from that table. The sample table contains about 200,000 clones; only one count was recorded for approximately 82% of them. 6% to 8% of the sample comes from the top ten.

Collaborating institutions collected whole blood in K2EDTA tubes following their own protocols. For TCRbeta analysis, collaborators shipped samples as frozen whole blood, isolated PBMCs, or DNA extracted from either of those sample types. The data belong to a study of blood T cell repertoires in COVID-19 (dated by TCRdb to 2020 to 2021). Concerning the study at large: Samples covering the acute and convalescent phases of COVID-19 were provided by collaborators in the United States, Italy and Spain. The material from the prospective study consisted of cDNA or gDNA derived from T cells, B-cell-depleted T cells, or PBMCs. Deeply sampled blood TCRbeta repertoires from subjects exposed to, actively infected with, or recovered from COVID-19 were included in the dataset. A freely available public database, intended as a resource for researchers studying the immune response to SARS-CoV-2, is where the repertoires were released. The samples were drawn from two sources: the first 160 participants of the ongoing ImmuneRACE study, and 1,254 subjects contributed by 6 global collaborators. Sample metadata almost always included a de-identified subject ID, COVID-19 status, age in years and sex. Where available, HLA class I and class II types were taken from metadata supplied by the sample provider and were not determined by assay-based typing.

Overall study outcomes, separate from this receptor: The amount of clinical and demographic metadata varied by source and participant and was provided uncurated.

After removal of 1 base from V and 4 bases from J, the junction retains 2 bases not matched to a gene. Reading the germline V gene gives CDR1 SGHAT and CDR2 FQNNGV. The CDR3 spans 15 residues, from the cysteine through the phenylalanine. CDR3 DNA is the only sequence kept; it has 45 bases, read in frame from the first base. What was sequenced was peripheral blood. The clonotype comes from a human donor with acute or convalescent COVID-19. The donor label of this sample is uncertain. The sequence joins TRBV11-2 to TRBJ2-7, and TRBD2 matches 12 of the central bases. CDR3 region: CASSLGLAGAYEQYF. The DNA sequence is as follows: TGTGCCAGCAGCTTAGGACTAGCGGGAGCGTACGAGCAGTACTTC.